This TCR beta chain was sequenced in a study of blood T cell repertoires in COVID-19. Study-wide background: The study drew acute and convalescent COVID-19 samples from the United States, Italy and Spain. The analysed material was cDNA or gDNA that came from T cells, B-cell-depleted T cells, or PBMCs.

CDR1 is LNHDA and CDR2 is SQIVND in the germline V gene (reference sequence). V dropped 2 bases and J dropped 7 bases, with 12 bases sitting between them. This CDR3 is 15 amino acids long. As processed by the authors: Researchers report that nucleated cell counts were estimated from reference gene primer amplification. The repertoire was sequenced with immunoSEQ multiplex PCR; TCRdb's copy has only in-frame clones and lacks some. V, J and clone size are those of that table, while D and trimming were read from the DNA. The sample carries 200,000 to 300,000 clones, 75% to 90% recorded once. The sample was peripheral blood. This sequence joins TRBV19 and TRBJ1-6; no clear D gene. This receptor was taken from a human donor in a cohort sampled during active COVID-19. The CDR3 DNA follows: TGTGCCAGTAGTATAAGCTACAGCCAAAATTCACCCCTCCACTTT. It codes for CASSISYSQNSPLHF.